The 6 T cell receptor beta chains listed next were all sequenced from one sample in a study of regulatory T cells in long-lasting Graves disease. As to time point: newly diagnosed GD, antithyroid drugs for less than 3 months. Scientists built the TCR library using RNA that was extracted from PBMCs. Library construction for TCR beta used iRepertoire HTBI primers and Arm-PCR of CDR3 regions. TCRdb analysed the multiplex PCR reads with MiXCR anew, one entry per CDR3 protein. The sample includes under 300,000 distinct CDR3 sequences, about 17% of them seen just once. This sample also appeared in a second study, on T cells in Graves' hyperthyroidism and ophthalmopathy.

Material: peripheral blood mononuclear cells (PBMCs), obtained at new diagnosis, from a patient treated with antithyroid drugs. The receptor source for this set is a woman aged 25 to 39 with Graves disease.

In this sample, this clonotype turned up many times. The rearrangement uses TRBV4-2 and TRBJ1-5; possibly TRBD1 for D (5 bases). CDR1 LGHNA and CDR2 YNFKEQ come from the germline V gene. Trimming shortened V by 4 bases and J by 5 bases, and 12 bases separated the two germline ends. CDR3 length: 14 residues. CDR3 bases: TGTGCCAGCAGCCCCTGGACAACCCATCAGCCCCAGCATTTT. It specifies CASSPWTTHQPQHF.

This clonotype was seen repeatedly, ten times or more. The J gene is TRBJ1-1, the V gene TRBV12-3 or TRBV12-4; maybe TRBD1 (5 bases). The CDR3 runs 15 residues. Between the trimmed V and J ends, which lost 2 bases and 2 bases, there was a span of 12 bases. CDR3 residues: CASSLFPGLNTEAFF. CDR3 sequence (DNA): TGTGCCAGCAGTTTATTCCCGGGACTCAACACTGAAGCTTTCTTT.

The chain carries TRBV7-9 and TRBJ2-3; no definite D call. Deletions cut 1 base from V and 2 bases from J, with 10 bases between. Germline CDR1 SEHNR, CDR2 FQNEAQ (reference sequence). The CDR3 covers 15 residues. Here the CDR3 reads CASSLVLGVTDTQYF. The CDR3 region has the DNA TGTGCCAGCAGCTTAGTACTGGGTGTCACAGATACGCAGTATTTT. Full variable domain (remainder filled in from reference TRBV7-9 and TRBJ2-3): DTGVSQNPRHKITKRGQNVTFRCDPISEHNRLYWYRQTLGQGPEFLTYFQNEAQLEKSRLLSDRFSAERPKGSFSTLEIQRTEQGDSAMYLCASSLVLGVTDTQYFGPGTRLTVL.

In regard to this clonotype: Since a far larger clone is one base different, this is likely a read error. This chain links TRBV11-2 with TRBJ1-1; D is perhaps TRBD1 (5 bases). The germline V gene encodes CDR1 SGHAT and CDR2 FQNNGV. V was pared by 8 bases and J by 4 bases, with 17 bases between. This CDR3 is built from 14 residues. CDR3 sequence: CASSQTAQSTEAFF. CDR3 DNA sequence: TGTGCCAGCTCACAGACAGCTCAGAGCACTGAAGCTTTCTTT. Full variable domain (rest looked up from reference TRBV11-2 and TRBJ1-1): EAGVAQSPRYKIIEKRQSVAFWCNPISGHATLYWYQQILGQGPKLLIQFQNNGVVDDSQLPKDRFSAERLKGVDSTLKIQPAKLEDSAVYLCASSQTAQSTEAFFGQGTRLTVV.

This clonotype was counted ten times or more. The rearrangement joins TRBV12-3 or TRBV12-4 to TRBJ1-5; no definite D call. CDR3 length equals 13 residues. V was trimmed by 6 bases and J by 6 bases, leaving 12 bases between them. The CDR3 spells CASSPYDPQPQHF. For the CDR3, the DNA is TGTGCCAGCAGCCCTTACGACCCTCAGCCCCAGCATTTT.

At least ten counts were recorded for this clonotype. J is TRBJ2-7 and V is TRBV6-5, with D unresolved. CDR1 and CDR2 from the germline V gene are MNHEY and SVGAGI. V dropped 4 bases and J dropped 3 bases, with 19 bases sitting between them. This CDR3 contains 16 residues. CDR3 nucleotides: TGTGCCAGCAGTTTCACGAGCGACTTGCCCCGCTACGAGCAGTACTTC. This translates into CASSFTSDLPRYEQYF.